The 17 T cell receptor beta chains presented below share a single source sample, sequenced in a study of blood T cell repertoires in COVID-19. The assay was immunoSEQ multiplex PCR, and TCRdb's table has in-frame clones only and misses some. The data hold roughly 180,000 clones, with about 82% observed a single time. Sequences were obtained from PBMCs or T cells enriched from blood (not recorded which). The receptors come from a woman aged 25 to 39 who had recovered from COVID-19.

This chain connects TRBV20-1 to TRBJ2-5, with D possibly being TRBD2 (5 bases). Trimming removed 8 bases at V and 3 bases at J, with 10 bases between. This CDR3 region has 11 residues. Germline CDR1 reads DFQATT; CDR2 reads SNEGSKA (reference sequence). The CDR3 sequence is CSKLREETQYF. CDR3 coding DNA: TGCAGTAAACTGAGGGAAGAGACCCAGTACTTC.

This clone showed up just a few times. V usage is TRBV5-4 and J usage is TRBJ2-3; 9 bases fit TRBD1. Germline V gene lookup returns CDR1 SGHNT and CDR2 YYREEE (reference sequence). The J segment lost 6 bases and the V segment lost 3 bases, leaving 20 bases of the junction unmatched. The CDR3 consists of 19 residues. Here the CDR3 DNA reads TGTGCCAGCAGCTCTCAACCGGGACAGGGTGAAATGTTTGCTGATACGCAGTATTTT. This encodes CASSSQPGQGEMFADTQYF.

For the CDR3, the DNA is TGTGCCAGTAGTATTGTCGGGGTTAGCTACGAGCAGTACTTC. Protein: CASSIVGVSYEQYF. The chain couples TRBV19 to TRBJ2-7; a weak D match, TRBD2 (5 bases). CDR3 length: 14 residues. In germline, CDR1 is LNHDA, CDR2 SQIVND (reference sequence). V was trimmed by 3 bases and J by 3 bases, leaving 12 bases between them.

The chain combines TRBV9 with TRBJ1-3; D gene unclear. With 4 bases removed from V and 0 bases from J, the gap between germline ends came to 11 bases. This CDR3 spans 15 amino acids. Germline assignment: CDR1 SGDLS and CDR2 YYNGEE. CDR3 sequence reads: CASSPTSSSGNTIYF. The CDR3 coding sequence is TGTGCCAGCAGCCCGACATCGAGCTCTGGAAACACCATATATTTT.

The chain carries TRBV3-1 (or the pseudogene TRBV3-2) and TRBJ2-1; D not resolved. V gave up 5 bases and J gave up 9 bases, with 14 bases separating them. Germline-derived CDR1 and CDR2 are LGHDT and YNNKEL (reference sequence). This CDR3 has 13 amino acids. CDR3 sequence: CASSSALGSEQFF. CDR3 in DNA: TGTGCCAGCAGCTCCGCCCTAGGAAGTGAGCAGTTCTTC.

The gene calls are TRBV7-9 and TRBJ1-1; D unresolved. In germline, CDR1 is SEHNR, CDR2 FQNEAQ (reference sequence). V shed 4 bases and J shed 6 bases, with 15 bases lying between them. This CDR3 is built from 14 residues. The DNA for the CDR3 is TGTGCCAGCAGCTCGGGATTTACGGGCGCTGAAGCTTTCTTT. Its translation is CASSSGFTGAEAFF.

This chain joins TRBV19 and TRBJ2-3, with 7 bases that match TRBD1. The J segment lost 2 bases and the V segment lost 2 bases, leaving 4 bases of the junction unmatched. This CDR3 contains 15 residues. The germline CDR1 and CDR2 sequences are LNHDA and SQIVND (reference sequence). The CDR3 sequence is CASSIQGVLTDTQYF. The CDR3 coding sequence is TGTGCCAGTAGTATACAGGGGGTCCTCACAGATACGCAGTATTTT.

V is TRBV18 and J is TRBJ2-1; D perhaps matches TRBD2 (7 bases). The germline CDR1 and CDR2 sequences are KGHSH and LQKENI. This CDR3 has 15 amino acids. Trimming pared 3 bases from V and 8 bases from J, leaving 17 bases between. The DNA for the CDR3 is TGTGCCAGCTCACCGACTAGGGGGGGGCTCGATGAGCAGTTCTTC. Protein product: CASSPTRGGLDEQFF.

V gene TRBV20-1 combines with J gene TRBJ2-1; D ambiguous. Germline-derived CDR1 and CDR2 are DFQATT and SNEGSKA (reference sequence). V lost 3 bases and J 0 bases, leaving 9 bases between the germline ends. This CDR3 has 14 amino acids. The CDR3 DNA reads as TGCAGTGCTAGTTCTCGCAGCTCCTACAATGAGCAGTTCTTC. Residues: CSASSRSSYNEQFF.

This clone was recorded only once. The DNA for the CDR3 is TGTGCCAGCAGCTCCAACAGTCCCAATTCACCCCTCCACTTT. Its translation is CASSSNSPNSPLHF. J is TRBJ1-6 and V is TRBV7-9; D not certain. The V end lost 4 bases, the J end lost 7 bases, and 11 bases lay between the germline ends. The V gene's germline CDR1 is SEHNR and CDR2 FQNEAQ (reference sequence). The CDR3 runs 14 residues. The full variable domain, its missing parts supplied by reference TRBV7-9 and TRBJ1-6, is DTGVSQNPRHKITKRGQNVTFRCDPISEHNRLYWYRQTLGQGPEFLTYFQNEAQLEKSRLLSDRFSAERPKGSFSTLEIQRTEQGDSAMYLCASSSNSPNSPLHFGNGTRLTVT.

This chain uses TRBV10-3 with TRBJ2-7, with 10 bases matching TRBD2. The CDR3 sequence is 15 residues long. Losses at the gene ends were 4 bases for V and 3 bases for J; bases not matched to a gene: 6. CDR1 is ENHRY and CDR2 is SYGVKD in the germline V gene. For the CDR3, the DNA is TGTGCCATCAGTGGCGGGACTAGCGACAACTACGAGCAGTACTTC. Translation gives CAISGGTSDNYEQYF.

The chain is built from TRBV28 and TRBJ2-1, with D perhaps TRBD2 (5 bases). CDR1 MDHEN and CDR2 SYDVKM come from the germline V gene. Trimming removed 6 bases from V and 6 bases from J, with 12 bases in between. The CDR3 runs to 13 residues. The CDR3 DNA reads as TGTGCCAGCAGGCGCTCTAGCTTCAATGAGCAGTTCTTC. Its protein is CASRRSSFNEQFF.

The V and J genes are TRBV5-1 and TRBJ2-7, with TRBD2 matching over 10 bases. Germline trimming cut 4 bases from V and 3 bases from J; bases unmatched to any gene: 7. CDR1 SGHRS and CDR2 YFSETQ come from the germline V gene. The CDR3 spans 15 residues. CDR3 protein: CASSEQSGRVYEQYF. DNA for the CDR3: TGCGCCAGCAGCGAGCAGAGCGGGAGGGTCTACGAGCAGTACTTC.

V gene TRBV5-8 combines with J gene TRBJ2-2; a possible D gene is TRBD2 (5 bases). This CDR3 region has 18 residues. Germline lookup yields CDR1 SGHTS and CDR2 YDEGEE. With 2 bases removed from V and 8 bases from J, the gap between germline ends came to 25 bases. CDR3 bases: TGTGCCAGCAGCTTAACCACCCCGGGCCTGTCGTGGAGGGGGGAGCTGTTTTTT. Translated: CASSLTTPGLSWRGELFF.

The V and J genes are TRBV6-1 and TRBJ1-5, with no clear D. Germline V gene data show CDR1 as MNHNS and CDR2 as SASEGT. The ends were cut back, 2 bases at V and 0 bases at J, with 8 bases in the middle. The CDR3 loop spans 15 amino acids. This chain's CDR3 is CASSENTHSNQPQHF. The CDR3 DNA reads as TGTGCCAGCAGTGAAAACACCCATAGCAATCAGCCCCAGCATTTT.

The gene calls are TRBV27 and TRBJ2-2; no reliable D call. With 3 bases removed from V and 6 bases from J, the gap between germline ends came to 14 bases. Germline CDR1 MNHEY, CDR2 SMNVEV (reference sequence). The CDR3 length is 15 residues. CDR3 coding DNA: TGTGCCAGCAGTTTTGTCCAGCGAGGAGCCGGGGAGCTGTTTTTT. Translation: CASSFVQRGAGELFF.

The CDR3 region has the DNA TGTGCCATCAGGGTCAGCGGGGCGATAGGCCACGAGCAGTACTTC. Residues: CAIRVSGAIGHEQYF. This rearrangement joins TRBV10-3 to TRBJ2-7, with 7 bases lining up with TRBD2. Looked up from germline, CDR1 is ENHRY and CDR2 is SYGVKD. Germline trimming cut 6 bases from V and 5 bases from J; bases unmatched to any gene: 13. The CDR3 extends over 15 amino acids.